Listed here are 27 T cell receptor beta chains from one sample, sequenced in a study of blood T cell repertoires in COVID-19. Produced via immunoSEQ multiplex PCR; TCRdb's table is partial and in-frame only. The sample contains some 300,000 clones, 85% to 90% of which appear only once. Sequenced sample: PBMCs or T cells enriched from blood (not recorded which). These receptors were collected from a woman in her twenties or thirties who had recovered from COVID-19.

The chain employs TRBV27 and TRBJ2-5; tentative D call: TRBD2 (6 bases). The CDR3 runs 16 residues. V was shortened by 4 bases and J by 4 bases, with 19 bases between the two germline ends. The germline gives CDR1 MNHEY, CDR2 SMNVEV (reference sequence). The CDR3, as DNA: TGTGCCAGCAGTTCCCTCATACGGGAGACATCAGAGACCCAGTACTTC. Protein sequence: CASSSLIRETSETQYF.

The chain has TRBV3-1 (or the pseudogene TRBV3-2) and TRBJ2-3; D is unclear. Trimming pared 1 base from V and 1 base from J, leaving 9 bases between. The CDR3 extends over 15 amino acids. The germline V gene encodes CDR1 LGHDT and CDR2 YNNKEL (reference sequence). CDR3 nucleotide sequence: TGTGCCAGCAGCCAAGGAGAGGTGGGCACAGATACGCAGTATTTT. Translating it yields CASSQGEVGTDTQYF.

This chain links TRBV5-1 with TRBJ2-1; D remains unclear. The CDR3 has 12 amino acids. The V gene lost 6 bases and the J gene lost 3 bases, with 7 bases spanning the gap. Germline V lookup: CDR1 SGHRS, CDR2 YFSETQ. The CDR3 nucleotides read TGCGCCAGCAACGCAGTCTACAATGAGCAGTTCTTC. Its protein product is CASNAVYNEQFF.

The J gene is TRBJ1-2, the V gene TRBV6-5, with D perhaps matching TRBD1 (5 bases). The CDR3 runs to 13 residues. V was pared by 2 bases and J by 8 bases, with 12 bases between. Germline V gene lookup returns CDR1 MNHEY and CDR2 SVGAGI. CDR3 in amino acids: CASSYGPGFGYTF. CDR3 sequence (DNA): TGTGCCAGCAGTTACGGCCCAGGGTTCGGCTACACCTTC.

The rearrangement uses TRBV28 and TRBJ2-2; D unclear. The germline V gene has CDR1 MDHEN and CDR2 SYDVKM. This CDR3 comprises 12 residues. V was shortened by 3 bases and J by 6 bases, with 5 bases between the two germline ends. The CDR3 sequence: CASSFVAGELFF. The CDR3 DNA reads as TGTGCCAGCAGTTTTGTCGCCGGGGAGCTGTTTTTT.

The chain links TRBV18 to TRBJ1-3; 9 bases fit TRBD1. This CDR3 region has 16 residues. The J segment lost 2 bases and the V segment lost 3 bases, leaving 5 bases of the junction unmatched. Germline V gene lookup returns CDR1 KGHSH and CDR2 LQKENI. The CDR3 nucleotides are TGTGCCAGCTCACCGACAGGGGGAAACCCTGGAAACACCATATATTTT. As protein: CASSPTGGNPGNTIYF. The whole variable domain, filled in from reference TRBV18 and TRBJ1-3, reads NAGVMQNPRHLVRRRGQEARLRCSPMKGHSHVYWYRQLPEEGLKFMVYLQKENIIDESGMPKERFSAEFPKEGPSILRIQQVVRGDSAAYFCASSPTGGNPGNTIYFGEGSWLTVV.

The gene calls are TRBV5-1 and TRBJ2-7, with TRBD2 matching 9 bases. Losses at the gene ends were 3 bases for V and 2 bases for J; bases not matched to a gene: 12. The germline V gene has CDR1 SGHRS and CDR2 YFSETQ. This CDR3 is 17 amino acids long. The CDR3 spells CASSSLVAGGPPYEQYF. The CDR3 nucleotides are TGCGCCAGCAGCTCCTTAGTGGCGGGAGGGCCCCCCTACGAGCAGTACTTC.

This rearrangement joins TRBV30 to TRBJ2-7; maybe TRBD1 (7 bases). The length of the CDR3 is 12 residues. The V end lost 4 bases, the J end lost 1 base, and 8 bases lay between the germline ends. Germline CDR1 GTSNPN, CDR2 SVGIG (reference sequence). In nucleotides, the CDR3 is TGTGCCTGGACAGGGGGGTCCTACGAGCAGTACTTC. It yields the protein CAWTGGSYEQYF.

This clone was counted once. The chain has TRBV11-2 and TRBJ1-1, with TRBD1 as a possible D gene (5 bases). The V end lost 4 bases, the J end lost 0 bases, and 6 bases lay between the germline ends. The germline V gene has CDR1 SGHAT and CDR2 FQNNGV. The CDR3 contains 13 residues. The CDR3 is CASSSRVNTEAFF. CDR3 sequence (DNA): TGTGCCAGCAGCTCCAGGGTGAACACTGAAGCTTTCTTT.

The chain has TRBV7-2 and TRBJ2-1; 11 bases agree with TRBD2. This CDR3 is 18 amino acids long. Germline V CDR1 and CDR2: SGHTA, FQGNSA. Losses at the gene ends were 6 bases for V and 1 base for J; bases not matched to a gene: 11. CDR3 protein: CASSLTSGGVISYNEQFF. The CDR3 DNA reads TGTGCCAGCAGTCTAACTAGCGGGGGCGTCATTTCCTACAATGAGCAGTTCTTC.

J is TRBJ2-1 and V is TRBV3-1 (or the pseudogene TRBV3-2); the D gene is possibly TRBD2 (6 bases). Between the trimmed V and J ends, which lost 4 bases and 0 bases, there was a span of 16 bases. The CDR3 loop spans 17 amino acids. Per the germline V gene, CDR1 is LGHDT and CDR2 is YNNKEL (reference sequence). CDR3 bases: TGTGCCAGCAGCCCTTCAGGACTACCTTTCTCCTACAATGAGCAGTTCTTC. This codes for CASSPSGLPFSYNEQFF.

This clone was counted once. The CDR3 reads CASSSGQVKRSEQYF. CDR3 DNA sequence: TGTGCCAGCAGCTCCGGACAGGTTAAGCGGAGCGAGCAGTACTTC. The chain links TRBV7-2 to TRBJ2-7; 7 positions agree with TRBD1. The CDR3 is made up of 15 amino acids. Germline CDR1 is SGHTA and CDR2 is FQGNSA. The junction had 12 bases not matched to a gene; V was cut back by 4 bases and J by 6 bases.

This chain uses TRBV5-1 with TRBJ1-2, with no clear D. Germline CDR1 is SGHRS and CDR2 is YFSETQ. V was clipped by 0 bases and J by 3 bases, with 12 bases between them. This CDR3 has 15 residues. The CDR3 DNA sequence: TGCGCCAGCAGCTTGGGTTTCGGGGATCACTATGGCTACACCTTC. It yields the protein CASSLGFGDHYGYTF.

The chain is built from TRBV19 and TRBJ1-2; D possibly corresponds to TRBD1 (5 bases). The V gene lost 4 bases and the J gene lost 5 bases, with 14 bases spanning the gap. CDR1 is LNHDA and CDR2 is SQIVND in the germline V gene (reference sequence). The CDR3 has 14 residues. Here the CDR3 DNA reads TGTGCCAGTAGTACGGCAGGGTATAGGTATGGCTACACCTTC. Translation gives CASSTAGYRYGYTF. Looking up the rest from reference TRBV19 and TRBJ1-2 gives the full variable domain: DGGITQSPKYLFRKEGQNVTLSCEQNLNHDAMYWYRQDPGQGLRLIYYSQIVNDFQKGDIAEGYSVSREKKESFPLTVTSAQKNPTAFYLCASSTAGYRYGYTFGSGTRLTVV.

The rearrangement links TRBV2 to TRBJ1-5; 7 bases are a match to TRBD1. The V gene's germline CDR1 is SNHLY and CDR2 FYNNEI. V shed 4 bases, J shed 6 bases, and the junction held 3 bases outside the gene matches. The CDR3 contains 13 residues. This CDR3 reads CASSGPGGQPQHF. CDR3 nucleotides: TGTGCCAGCAGTGGGCCAGGGGGTCAGCCCCAGCATTTT. The complete variable domain, with remaining parts taken from reference TRBV2 and TRBJ1-5, reads EPEVTQTPSHQVTQMGQEVILRCVPISNHLYFYWYRQILGQKVEFLVSFYNNEISEKSEIFDDQFSVERPDGSNFTLKIRSTKLEDSAMYFCASSGPGGQPQHFGDGTRLSIL.

The genes are TRBV7-6 and TRBJ2-1; 12 nucleotides agree with TRBD2. The CDR3 is 19 residues long. The V gene end was trimmed by 4 bases and the J gene end by 0 bases; junction bases not matched to a gene: 10. CDR1 is SGHVS and CDR2 is FNYEAQ in the germline V gene. CDR3 sequence (DNA): TGTGCCAGCAGCTCACCCAGGACTAGCGGGGTTCACTCCTACAATGAGCAGTTCTTC. This sequence encodes CASSSPRTSGVHSYNEQFF.

The V call is TRBV7-2, the J call TRBJ2-7, with 8 nucleotides matching TRBD1. Germline values: CDR1 SGHTA, CDR2 FQGNSA. This CDR3 has 14 residues. The junction had 2 bases not matched to a gene; V was cut back by 3 bases and J by 1 base. The CDR3 region is CASSFGTGSYEQYF. Here the CDR3 DNA reads TGTGCCAGCAGCTTTGGGACAGGATCCTACGAGCAGTACTTC.

The rearrangement joins TRBV19 to TRBJ2-6; no reliable D call. In germline, CDR1 is LNHDA, CDR2 SQIVND (reference sequence). Trimming left V 3 bases short and J 5 bases short, with 11 bases between. The CDR3 spans 15 residues. The CDR3, as DNA: TGTGCCAGTAGTATTGACACCATCAGGGCCAACGTCCTGACTTTC. Encoded protein: CASSIDTIRANVLTF. Filled out from reference TRBV19 and TRBJ2-6, the complete variable domain reads DGGITQSPKYLFRKEGQNVTLSCEQNLNHDAMYWYRQDPGQGLRLIYYSQIVNDFQKGDIAEGYSVSREKKESFPLTVTSAQKNPTAFYLCASSIDTIRANVLTFGAGSRLTVL.

This chain joins TRBV13 and TRBJ2-5; 10 nucleotides agree with TRBD2. Germline V gene data show CDR1 as PRHDT and CDR2 as FYEKMQ (reference sequence). The V segment lost 5 bases and the J segment 10 bases; nucleotides outside the gene matches: 10. This CDR3 is built from 14 residues. In DNA form, the CDR3 reads TGTGCCAGCAGCCGCGGGACTAGCGTAGGAAACCAGTACTTC. This codes for CASSRGTSVGNQYF.

The J gene is TRBJ1-1, the V gene TRBV5-5; D gene unclear. The CDR3 spans 14 residues. Germline V gives CDR1 SGHKS, CDR2 YYEKEE (reference sequence). V was trimmed by 4 bases and J by 7 bases, leaving 17 bases between them. The CDR3 DNA sequence: TGTGCCAGCAGCCGATCGCAGGCCCTAATTGAAGCTTTCTTT. Protein product: CASSRSQALIEAFF. Using reference TRBV5-5 and TRBJ1-1 for the parts outside the CDR3, the full variable domain is DAGVTQSPTHLIKTRGQQVTLRCSPISGHKSVSWYQQVLGQGPQFIFQYYEKEERGRGNFPDRFSARQFPNYSSELNVNALLLGDSALYLCASSRSQALIEAFFGQGTRLTVV.

V gene TRBV3-1 (or the pseudogene TRBV3-2) combines with J gene TRBJ2-2; no firm D call. Per the germline V gene, CDR1 is LGHDT and CDR2 is YNNKEL (reference sequence). This CDR3 comprises 16 residues. The V end was cut by 0 bases, the J end by 2 bases, with 10 bases between. Here the CDR3 DNA reads TGTGCCAGCAGCCAAGATGAAGAGGAAAACACCGGGGAGCTGTTTTTT. As protein: CASSQDEEENTGELFF.

This clone was detected only once. The chain combines TRBV7-6 with TRBJ2-1, with TRBD2 as a possible D gene (6 bases). The CDR3 totals 19 residues. V gave up 5 bases and J gave up 0 bases, with 23 bases separating them. Looked up from germline, CDR1 is SGHVS and CDR2 is FNYEAQ. CDR3 in amino acids: CASSPLPSGGGPSYNEQFF. The DNA for the CDR3 is TGTGCCAGCAGCCCGCTTCCTTCCGGTGGAGGGCCCTCCTACAATGAGCAGTTCTTC.

V is TRBV28 and J is TRBJ2-1; TRBD2 matches 9 bases. Looked up from germline, CDR1 is MDHEN and CDR2 is SYDVKM. J gave up 4 bases and V 3 bases, and 4 bases lay outside the gene matches. The CDR3 covers 15 residues. Written as DNA, the CDR3 is TGTGCCAGCAGTTTTACCCTAGCGGGATACAATGAGCAGTTCTTC. Amino acid sequence: CASSFTLAGYNEQFF.

The chain employs TRBV5-4 and TRBJ1-2, with 9 nucleotides matching TRBD1. The V and J ends lost 7 bases and 5 bases, in that order; junction bases with no gene match: 9. This CDR3 spans 14 amino acids. Germline assignment: CDR1 SGHNT and CDR2 YYREEE (reference sequence). The CDR3 DNA reads as TGTGCCAGCCAACGATATGGGACAGGGTATGGCTACACCTTC. Translation: CASQRYGTGYGYTF.

The chain carries TRBV4-1 and TRBJ2-1; 7 nucleotides match TRBD2. The CDR3 extends over 15 amino acids. The germline CDR1 and CDR2 sequences are MGHRA and YSYEKL. After removal of 3 bases from V and 3 bases from J, the junction contained 5 bases not matched to a gene. CDR3 residues: CASSHLAADYNEQFF. The CDR3 coding sequence is TGCGCCAGCAGCCACCTAGCGGCCGACTACAATGAGCAGTTCTTC.

The chain combines TRBV15 with TRBJ1-1; no definite D call. This CDR3 has 16 amino acids. V was trimmed by 1 base and J by 1 base, leaving 13 bases between them. Germline assignment: CDR1 LNHNV and CDR2 YYDKDF (reference sequence). The CDR3 is CATSRGLRSSNTEAFF. Written as DNA, the CDR3 is TGTGCCACCAGCAGAGGTTTACGTAGCTCGAACACTGAAGCTTTCTTT.

The chain carries TRBV3-1 (or the pseudogene TRBV3-2) and TRBJ2-7, with a possible D match to TRBD1 (6 bases). V lost 3 bases to trimming and J lost 12 bases, with 15 bases between them. Germline V gene lookup returns CDR1 LGHDT and CDR2 YNNKEL (reference sequence). This CDR3 region has 12 residues. Here the CDR3 DNA reads TGTGCCAGCAGCCAGGCCCCGACAGGTCCGTACTTC. Translating gives CASSQAPTGPYF.